These 3 T cell receptor beta chains originate from one sample sequenced in a study of T cell repertoires in cytomegalovirus infection. Via MiXCR, TCRdb re-called the reads, giving one row per CDR3 protein. The data hold 350,000 to 450,000 distinct CDR3 sequences, with 15% to 20% observed a single time. Sequenced material: PBMCs. The receptors originated from a human donor in good health (CMV status not recorded). Some clones in this sample may be carry-over from other donors' samples.

In this sample, this clonotype turned up many times. The chain carries TRBV4-1 and TRBJ1-2; D is perhaps TRBD1 (5 bases). This CDR3 has 16 residues. Trimming removed 4 bases from V and 11 bases from J, with 26 bases in between. Germline CDR1 is MGHRA and CDR2 is YSYEKL. The CDR3 sequence: CASSPLGPKNGRGYTF. The CDR3 nucleotides are TGCGCCAGCAGCCCCTTGGGGCCCAAAAATGGAAGGGGTTACACCTTC.

This clonotype was picked up many times. V is TRBV7-2 and J is TRBJ2-7; D is perhaps TRBD2 (6 bases). V was cut by 8 bases and J by 4 bases, with 9 bases left in between. CDR1 and CDR2 from the germline V gene are SGHTA and FQGNSA. There are 11 residues in the CDR3. The CDR3 nucleotides read TGTGCCAGCGTCGGGGGTTACGAGCAGTACTTC. Residues: CASVGGYEQYF.

This chain joins TRBV6-1 and TRBJ1-1, with TRBD1 matching 7 bases. The germline CDR1 and CDR2 sequences are MNHNS and SASEGT. V lost 6 bases, J lost 10 bases, and 11 bases stayed unmatched. The CDR3 spans 13 residues. The CDR3 protein is CASSQDRHRGAFF. DNA for the CDR3: TGTGCCAGCAGCCAGGACAGGCATCGGGGAGCTTTCTTT.